This entry describes one TCR beta chain. Authors' processing steps: By means of reference gene primer amplification, nucleated cell counts were estimated. Only in-frame clones appear in the TCRdb table, and some are missing; sequencing was by immunoSEQ multiplex PCR. The V and J calls and clone size are taken from that table; D and trimming were inferred from the DNA. The table has fewer than 500,000 clones, around nine tenths seen once. This sample stems from a study of blood T cell repertoires in COVID-19. Study in general: Specimens from acute and convalescent COVID-19 originated in the United States, Italy and Spain. In each case, the material was cDNA or gDNA derived from T cells, B-cell-depleted T cells, or PBMCs.

The CDR3 sequence is 13 residues long. CDR1 is LNHDA and CDR2 is SQIVND in the germline V gene (reference sequence). Between the trimmed V and J ends, which lost 5 bases and 1 base, there was a span of 9 bases. The chain employs TRBV19 and TRBJ2-7; the D is unclear. Source material: peripheral blood. This clonotype was sampled from a woman in her twenties or thirties with acute or convalescent COVID-19. The CDR3 region has the DNA TGTGCCAGTAGTTCCTTCGGGTCCTACGAGCAGTACTTC. Translation: CASSSFGSYEQYF.